Listed here are 19 T cell receptor beta chains from one sample, sequenced in a study of a mutant IDH1 vaccine in newly diagnosed glioma (dated by TCRdb to the early 2020s). These TCRs are of unknown antigen specificity. The library was built by means of the immunoSEQ multiplex PCR assay. The clones in this table, taken by TCRdb from immuneACCESS, are in-frame only. Not every clone is retained; where verified, under half of the shortfall comes from an unresolved V gene, and the cause of the rest is unknown. Across this sample there are 40,000 or so clones, with less than 85% seen only once. Around 20% of the sample is in the top ten clones. What the time point label conveys for this sample: week 47, end of study. Each vaccine dose was 300 ug of a 20-mer mutant IDH1 peptide in Montanide, given subcutaneously with topical imiquimod. Sequencing was performed on PBMCs, taken from a glioma patient whose treatment included an IDH1 peptide vaccine. These receptors originate from a young man with glioma. Some clones in this sample may be carry-over from other donors' samples.

Only one count was recorded for this clone. The chain links TRBV5-6 to TRBJ1-2; no firm D call. Deletions cut 4 bases from V and 5 bases from J, with 12 bases between. The CDR3 contains 13 residues. Per germline, CDR1 SGHDT and CDR2 YYEEEE. The CDR3 region is CASSPMAGYGYTF. In DNA, the CDR3 is TGTGCCAGCAGCCCCATGGCCGGGTATGGCTACACCTTC.

V gene TRBV7-8 combines with J gene TRBJ2-2, with TRBD1 as a possible D gene (5 bases). The CDR3 has 15 residues. The germline V gene encodes CDR1 SGHVS and CDR2 FQNEAQ. The V end was cut by 8 bases, the J end by 6 bases, with 19 bases between. The DNA of the CDR3 is TGTGCCAGCCAAGGGGCGGCTACCACCGCCGGGGAGCTGTTTTTT. Translated, it gives CASQGAATTAGELFF.

The chain's CDR3 is CASNIGTVFGYTF. DNA of the CDR3: TGTGCCAGCAACATAGGGACCGTTTTTGGCTACACCTTC. The rearrangement uses TRBV2 and TRBJ1-2, with TRBD1 as a possible D gene (5 bases). V lost 7 bases to trimming and J lost 7 bases, with 16 bases between them. The CDR3 runs 13 residues. Per germline, CDR1 SNHLY and CDR2 FYNNEI.

This clone is a singleton in its sample. V and J are TRBV2 and TRBJ1-1, with D unclear. The germline V gene has CDR1 SNHLY and CDR2 FYNNEI. The CDR3 length is 15 residues. Trimming stripped 2 bases from V and 5 bases from J, with 15 bases between. The CDR3 protein is CASSERIGVGTEAFF. DNA for the CDR3: TGTGCCAGCAGTGAACGAATCGGGGTTGGTACTGAAGCTTTCTTT.

Written as DNA, the CDR3 is TGTGCCAGCAACAAGGCAGGGTCCTACGAGCAGTACTTC. It codes for CASNKAGSYEQYF. The chain uses TRBV14 and TRBJ2-7; perhaps TRBD1 as D (5 bases). CDR1 and CDR2 from the germline V gene are SGHDN and FVKESK. The CDR3 covers 13 residues. The ends were cut back, 7 bases at V and 1 base at J, with 11 bases in the middle.

This clone was counted a single time. This sequence joins TRBV27 and TRBJ1-5; no definite D call. The CDR3 extends over 14 amino acids. V was pared by 3 bases and J by 0 bases, with 6 bases between. Per germline, CDR1 MNHEY and CDR2 SMNVEV (reference sequence). The CDR3 DNA is TGTGCCAGCAGTTTCGGGAATAGCAATCAGCCCCAGCATTTT. It encodes CASSFGNSNQPQHF.

A single count supports this clone. The V gene is TRBV7-2, the J gene TRBJ2-3; D is unclear. The CDR3 spans 14 residues. The ends were cut back, 2 bases at V and 6 bases at J, with 12 bases in the middle. Germline loops: CDR1 SGHTA, CDR2 FQGNSA. The CDR3 protein is CASSLQLKQDTQYF. CDR3 nucleotides: TGTGCCAGCAGCTTACAACTAAAGCAGGATACGCAGTATTTT.

The rearrangement joins TRBV4-3 to TRBJ1-1, with 8 positions matching TRBD1. V was clipped by 0 bases and J by 6 bases; unmatched bases: 12. The CDR3 has 17 amino acids. The germline V gene encodes CDR1 LGHNA and CDR2 YSLEER. The CDR3 bases are TGCGCCAGCAGCCAAGATTGGGGGACGGGACAGGTCGCTGAAGCTTTCTTT. It codes for CASSQDWGTGQVAEAFF.

The chain recombines TRBV4-1 with TRBJ1-2, with D perhaps TRBD1 (6 bases). CDR3 length equals 15 residues. V gave up 0 bases and J gave up 4 bases, with 12 bases separating them. The germline V gene encodes CDR1 MGHRA and CDR2 YSYEKL. Here the CDR3 reads CASSQDTGFPYGYTF. The CDR3, as DNA: TGCGCCAGCAGCCAAGATACAGGGTTCCCCTATGGCTACACCTTC.

The chain carries TRBV5-4 and TRBJ1-2; weak D call: TRBD1 (6 bases). Germline V CDR1 and CDR2: SGHNT, YYREEE (reference sequence). The CDR3 totals 13 residues. Trimming shortened V by 1 base and J by 7 bases, and 11 bases separated the two germline ends. DNA of the CDR3: TGTGCCAGCAGCTTGTCCAGGACAGTTGGCTACACCTTC. Protein: CASSLSRTVGYTF.

This clone was observed a single time. CDR3 region: CATVFGPGAYEQYF. Written as DNA, the CDR3 is TGCGCCACGGTATTCGGTCCGGGGGCCTACGAGCAGTACTTC. This chain joins TRBV10-2 and TRBJ2-7; perhaps TRBD2 as D (6 bases). The V and J ends lost 10 bases and 2 bases respectively, with 18 bases between them. The CDR3 runs to 14 residues. Germline assignment: CDR1 WSHSY and CDR2 SAAADI.

This chain links TRBV5-6 with TRBJ2-2, with 10 bases that match TRBD2. The germline V gene has CDR1 SGHDT and CDR2 YYEEEE. Trimming at V came to 3 bases and at J to 3 bases, leaving 8 bases not matched to a gene. There are 17 residues in the CDR3. The CDR3 DNA sequence: TGTGCCAGCAGCTCCAAATATCTAGCGGGAGACACCGGGGAGCTGTTTTTT. Its translation: CASSSKYLAGDTGELFF.

The table lists this clone with a few counts. V usage is TRBV6-1 and J usage is TRBJ1-5; D is perhaps TRBD1 (6 bases). The CDR3 is 17 amino acids. The germline gives CDR1 MNHNS, CDR2 SASEGT. Trimming cost V 3 bases and J 0 bases, with 15 bases left between them. This CDR3 reads CASSDRDTFYSNQPQHF. CDR3 sequence (DNA): TGTGCCAGCAGTGATCGGGACACCTTTTATAGCAATCAGCCCCAGCATTTT.

V usage is TRBV30 and J usage is TRBJ1-4; unclear D gene. V lost 0 bases to trimming and J lost 6 bases, with 11 bases between them. The CDR3 is 14 amino acids. The germline V gene has CDR1 GTSNPN and CDR2 SVGIG (reference sequence). The CDR3 protein is CAWSVNDRDEKLFF. Here the CDR3 DNA reads TGTGCCTGGAGTGTGAATGATCGAGATGAAAAACTGTTTTTT.

This clone was counted only a few times. V and J are TRBV10-3 and TRBJ1-1; no definite D call. The CDR3 has 13 amino acids. The V gene lost 4 bases and the J gene lost 1 base, with 7 bases spanning the gap. Germline values: CDR1 ENHRY, CDR2 SYGVKD. The CDR3 loop is CAISAKGNTEAFF. CDR3 coding DNA: TGTGCCATCAGTGCGAAAGGGAACACTGAAGCTTTCTTT.

The rearrangement joins TRBV4-2 to TRBJ2-7, with 7 bases lining up with TRBD1. Germline V gene data show CDR1 as LGHNA and CDR2 as YNFKEQ. The CDR3 totals 15 residues. The junction had 5 bases not matched to a gene; V was cut back by 0 bases and J by 3 bases. The CDR3, as DNA: TGTGCCAGCAGCCAAGATTGGGGACAGATCTACGAGCAGTACTTC. Protein product: CASSQDWGQIYEQYF.

The table lists this clone with a few counts. The chain is built from TRBV11-2 and TRBJ2-7; no firm D call. Trimming shortened V by 4 bases and J by 1 base, and 11 bases separated the two germline ends. The germline CDR1 and CDR2 sequences are SGHAT and FQNNGV. The CDR3 is 14 amino acids. CDR3 loop: CASSYPGSSYEQYF. In DNA, the CDR3 is TGTGCCAGCAGCTACCCCGGGTCATCCTACGAGCAGTACTTC.

The J gene is TRBJ1-5, the V gene TRBV6-6, with a tentative D call TRBD1 (5 bases). Germline CDR1 and CDR2: MNHNY and SVGAGI (reference sequence). The V end lost 5 bases, the J end lost 0 bases, and 14 bases lay between the germline ends. The length of the CDR3 is 16 residues. The chain's CDR3 is CASSPPGGYSNQPQHF. In DNA, the CDR3 is TGTGCCAGCAGTCCCCCCGGGGGGTATAGCAATCAGCCCCAGCATTTT.

The chain carries TRBV6-6 and TRBJ1-1; D is ambiguous. The CDR3 length is 13 residues. Trimming removed 2 bases from V and 6 bases from J, with 10 bases in between. Germline CDR1 and CDR2: MNHNY and SVGAGI (reference sequence). The CDR3 coding sequence is TGTGCCAGCAGTTACCCCGCTGACCCTGAAGCTTTCTTT. This encodes CASSYPADPEAFF.